The sequence of this T cell receptor (beta chain) was determined in a study of T cells after yellow fever vaccination (dated by TCRdb to about 2019). Regarding the complete study: The SMART-Seq v4 Ultra Low Input RNA kit was used to prepare libraries from fractions with low cell numbers. To track T-cell clones before and after primary and booster YFV17D yellow fever vaccination, bulk TCR alpha and beta repertoires were sequenced longitudinally. Two healthy male donors, one aged 18 to 30 and one aged 30 to 40 years, made up the cohort. Blood was collected at multiple timepoints before and after primary and secondary immunization, and bulk PBMC replicates and cell subsets were isolated. What the research found in general, with its limitations: Most clones expanded after primary vaccination were re-detected after the booster (almost 98% of CD4 and around nine tenths of CD8), suggesting broad memory maintenance. The study included only a couple of donors, which limits how far the findings can be generalized. The secondary T-cell response was weaker than the primary response but faster, peaking on day 5 instead of day 15. A small fraction of clonotypes appeared in both the CD4 and CD8 compartments, likely as a result of convergent recombination. Computational filtering was required because FACS-sorted repertoires could contain abundant contaminating clonotypes from the bulk population.

What this sample's treatment or condition label stands for: live attenuated yellow fever vaccine strain. PBMCs were isolated from peripheral blood using a standard Ficoll-Paque protocol. Dynabeads CD4 and CD8 positive selection kits were used to isolate the CD4 and CD8 T-cell fractions. RNA was extracted with TriZol from bulk PBMCs, CD4 and CD8 fractions, and dextramer-positive and dextramer-negative fractions. There are many counts of this clonotype. Its antigen remains unidentified. Base qualities are missing; no much larger clone stands one base away. CDR1 and CDR2 are read off the germline V gene as SGHTA and FQGNSA. The CDR3 holds 12 amino acids from the cysteine to the phenylalanine. This entry keeps only the CDR3 DNA: 36 bases, framed from base 1. Deletion took 5 bases off V and 4 bases off J, with a span of 6 bases between the germline ends. TCR cDNA was made using 5'RACE template switching, a step that added a universal primer site and unique molecular identifiers. cDNA synthesis was primed from both the TCR alpha and TCR beta constant segments. Libraries were amplified in two PCR steps, with sample barcodes and sequencing adapters added in the second step. Sequencing of libraries was performed on Illumina HiSeq 2500 (2x100 bp) or NovaSeq (2x150 bp). Regarding the original processing steps: Reads were demultiplexed and collapsed into UMI consensus sequences with MIGEC, and V(D)J alignment was performed with MiXCR. Vaccine-responding clonotypes were identified with edgeR using replicate PBMC samples, with FDR below 0.01 and a log2 fold change above 5 up to day 15 being required. Each bulk clonotype was labeled CD4 or CD8 based on which sequenced repertoire, CD4 or CD8, contained the clonotype at higher abundance. TCRdb cleaned the public reads at Q25 with fastp, built clones with MiXCR and kept in-frame beta chains. Entries that share a CDR3 protein sequence are merged under the most common genes and DNA. Clone size and V and J calls follow TCRdb, not the original study. The sample data list 200,000 to 250,000 distinct CDR3 sequences, and around 7% of these were observed just once. The ten top clones hold more than 0.8% of the sample.

This specimen consisted of CD4+ T cells sorted from PBMCs, obtained 15 days after the yellow fever booster vaccination. The TCR comes from a man aged 25-40 years who received the YFV17D yellow fever vaccine. The V and J segments used are TRBV7-2 and TRBJ1-3, with the D segment identity uncertain. The CDR3 reads as follows: CASSIQGNTIYF. The nucleotide sequence reads TGTGCCAGCAGCATACAGGGAAACACCATATATTTT. Reference TRBV7-2 and TRBJ1-3 proteins supply the regions before and after the CDR3; the full variable domain is: GAGVSQSPSNKVTEKGKDVELRCDPISGHTALYWYRQSLGQGLEFLIYFQGNSAPDKSGLPSDRFSAERTGGSVSTLTIQRTQQEDSAVYLCASSIQGNTIYFGEGSWLTVV.